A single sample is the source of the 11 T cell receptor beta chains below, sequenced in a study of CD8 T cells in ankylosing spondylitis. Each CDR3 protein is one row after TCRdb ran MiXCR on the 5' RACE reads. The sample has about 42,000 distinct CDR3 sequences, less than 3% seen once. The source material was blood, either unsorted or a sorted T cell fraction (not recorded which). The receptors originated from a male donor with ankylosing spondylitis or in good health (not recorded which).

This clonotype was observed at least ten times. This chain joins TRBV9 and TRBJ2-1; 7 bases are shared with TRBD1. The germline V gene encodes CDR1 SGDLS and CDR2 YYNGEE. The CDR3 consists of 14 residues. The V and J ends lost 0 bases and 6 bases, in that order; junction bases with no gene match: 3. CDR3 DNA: TGTGCCAGCAGCGTAGGATCAGGGGGCAATGAGCAGTTCTTC. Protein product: CASSVGSGGNEQFF. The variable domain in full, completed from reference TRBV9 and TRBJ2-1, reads DSGVTQTPKHLITATGQRVTLRCSPRSGDLSVYWYQQSLDQGLQFLIQYYNGEERAKGNILERFSAQQFPDLHSELNLSSLELGDSALYFCASSVGSGGNEQFFGPGTRLTVL.

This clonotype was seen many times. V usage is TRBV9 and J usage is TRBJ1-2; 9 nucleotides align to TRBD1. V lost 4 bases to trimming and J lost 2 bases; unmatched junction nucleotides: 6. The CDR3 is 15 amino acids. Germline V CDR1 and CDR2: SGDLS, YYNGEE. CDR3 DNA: TGTGCCAGCAGCCCACAGGGACAGGGAAACTATGGCTACACCTTC. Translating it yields CASSPQGQGNYGYTF.

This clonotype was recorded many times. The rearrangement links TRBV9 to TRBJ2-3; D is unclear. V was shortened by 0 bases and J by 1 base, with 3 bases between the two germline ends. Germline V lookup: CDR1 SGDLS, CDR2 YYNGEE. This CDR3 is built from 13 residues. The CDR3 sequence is CASSVDGTDTQYF. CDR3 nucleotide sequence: TGTGCCAGCAGCGTAGACGGCACAGATACGCAGTATTTT.

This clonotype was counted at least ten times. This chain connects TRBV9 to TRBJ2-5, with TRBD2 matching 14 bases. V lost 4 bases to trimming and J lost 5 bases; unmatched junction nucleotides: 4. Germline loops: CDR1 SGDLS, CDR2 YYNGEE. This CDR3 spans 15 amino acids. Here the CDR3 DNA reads TGTGCCAGCAGCCTGGGACTAGCGGGAGTGGAGACCCAGTACTTC. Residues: CASSLGLAGVETQYF.

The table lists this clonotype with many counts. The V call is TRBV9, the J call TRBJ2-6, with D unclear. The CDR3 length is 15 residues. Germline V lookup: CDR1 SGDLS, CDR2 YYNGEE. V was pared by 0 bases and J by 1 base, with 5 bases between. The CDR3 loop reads CASSVEGSGANVLTF. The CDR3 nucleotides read TGTGCCAGCAGCGTAGAAGGGTCTGGGGCCAACGTCCTGACTTTC.

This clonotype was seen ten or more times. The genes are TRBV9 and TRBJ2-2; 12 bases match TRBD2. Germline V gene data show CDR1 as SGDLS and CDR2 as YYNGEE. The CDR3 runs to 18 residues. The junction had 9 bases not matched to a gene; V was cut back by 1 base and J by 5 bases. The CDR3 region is CASSVHPGLAGLTGELFF. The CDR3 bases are TGTGCCAGCAGCGTACACCCCGGACTAGCGGGACTTACCGGGGAGCTGTTTTTT.

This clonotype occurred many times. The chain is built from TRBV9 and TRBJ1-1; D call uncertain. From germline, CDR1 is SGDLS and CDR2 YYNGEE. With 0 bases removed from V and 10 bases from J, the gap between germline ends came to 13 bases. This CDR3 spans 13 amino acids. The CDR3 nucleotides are TGTGCCAGCAGCGTAGCGGCCCCGGACCCAGCTTTCTTT. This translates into CASSVAAPDPAFF.

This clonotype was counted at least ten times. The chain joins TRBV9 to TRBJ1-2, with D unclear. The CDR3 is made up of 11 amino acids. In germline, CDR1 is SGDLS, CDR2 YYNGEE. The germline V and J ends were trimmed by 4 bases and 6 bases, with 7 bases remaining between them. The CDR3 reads CASSLGDGYTF. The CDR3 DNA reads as TGTGCCAGCAGCCTTGGCGATGGCTACACCTTC.

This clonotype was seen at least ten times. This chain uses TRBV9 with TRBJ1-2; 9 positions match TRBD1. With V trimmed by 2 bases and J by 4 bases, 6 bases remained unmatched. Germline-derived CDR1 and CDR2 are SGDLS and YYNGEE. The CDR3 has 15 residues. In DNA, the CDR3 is TGTGCCAGCAGCGTTACAGGGGGCTTGGTCTATGGCTACACCTTC. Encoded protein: CASSVTGGLVYGYTF.

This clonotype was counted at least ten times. In DNA form, the CDR3 reads TGTGCCAGCAGCGTCGGCGCCCAGGGGGCAGATACGCAGTATTTT. This gives the protein CASSVGAQGADTQYF. The chain recombines TRBV9 with TRBJ2-3; 7 bases are a match to TRBD1. J lost 4 bases, V lost 2 bases, and 7 bases had no gene match. This CDR3 spans 15 amino acids. The germline V gene has CDR1 SGDLS and CDR2 YYNGEE.

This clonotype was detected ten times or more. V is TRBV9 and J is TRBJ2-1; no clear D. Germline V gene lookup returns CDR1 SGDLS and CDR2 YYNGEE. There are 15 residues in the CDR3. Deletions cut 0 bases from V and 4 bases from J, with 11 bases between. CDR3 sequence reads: CASSVAWASYNEQFF. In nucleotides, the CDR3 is TGTGCCAGCAGCGTAGCTTGGGCCTCTTACAATGAGCAGTTCTTC.